This TCR beta chain was identified in a study of shared clonotypes between healthy human individuals. Study results and limitations: Among non-shared clonotypes, generation probabilities were lower than among those shared by all four donors.

Clones were sequenced by immunoSEQ multiplex PCR, and TCRdb holds only the in-frame ones, with some missing. The data show millions of clones, roughly 95% seen once. The CDR3 sequence is 14 residues long. CDR1 is MDHEN, CDR2 SYDVKM, per germline. V gave up 3 bases and J gave up 4 bases, with 9 bases separating them. With respect to this clone: Its antigen is still unknown.

CD45RO-negative, CCR7-positively selected cells formed the naive CD8 fraction, excluding terminally differentiated effector memory CD45RA+ cells. Material for sequencing was naive CD8+ T cells sorted from blood. This clonotype originated in a man in his late teens or twenties in good health. The V gene is TRBV28, the J gene TRBJ2-2; D possibly corresponds to TRBD2 (5 bases). In DNA form, the CDR3 reads TGTGCCAGCAGTTTTGCCCGGGGCACCGGGGAGCTGTTTTTT. Amino acids: CASSFARGTGELFF.